Presented here are 23 T cell receptor beta chains from one specimen sequenced in a study of blood T cell repertoires in COVID-19. Clones were sequenced by immunoSEQ multiplex PCR, and TCRdb holds only the in-frame ones, with some missing. This sample yields fewer than 200,000 clones, of which roughly 88% are seen a single time; roughly 1.2% belongs to the top ten. The specimen sequenced was peripheral blood. Receptors originate from a man in his 60s who had recovered from COVID-19.

V and J are TRBV18 and TRBJ2-5, with 7 bases identical to TRBD2. With 3 bases clipped from V and 2 bases from J, the junction kept 6 bases outside the gene matches. This CDR3 is 15 amino acids long. In germline, CDR1 is KGHSH, CDR2 LQKENI. CDR3 loop: CASSPSGTIQETQYF. DNA of the CDR3: TGTGCCAGCTCACCGAGCGGGACCATTCAAGAGACCCAGTACTTC.

This sequence joins TRBV6-5 and TRBJ2-3; no reliable D call. The ends were cut back, 6 bases at V and 2 bases at J, with 6 bases in the middle. The length of the CDR3 is 12 residues. CDR1 is MNHEY and CDR2 is SVGAGI in the germline V gene. The CDR3 region is CASRTATDTQYF. The CDR3, as DNA: TGTGCCAGCAGAACAGCCACAGATACGCAGTATTTT.

V and J are TRBV29-1 and TRBJ1-5; the D gene is possibly TRBD1 (5 bases). The CDR3 is 14 amino acids. The germline V and J ends were trimmed by 4 bases and 0 bases, with 10 bases remaining between them. Germline V gives CDR1 SQVTM, CDR2 ANQGSEA. The CDR3, as DNA: TGCAGCGTTGGCGCAGGGCATAGCAATCAGCCCCAGCATTTT. Translation gives CSVGAGHSNQPQHF.

The genes are TRBV6-4 and TRBJ2-1; D gene unclear. This CDR3 is 13 amino acids long. From germline, CDR1 is MRHNA and CDR2 SNTAGT. Trimming shortened V by 7 bases and J by 5 bases, and 12 bases separated the two germline ends. The CDR3 nucleotides read TGTGCCAGCAATCAACAACGTGACAATGAGCAGTTCTTC. It translates to CASNQQRDNEQFF.

The rearrangement links TRBV6-6 to TRBJ1-6, with D possibly matching TRBD1 (5 bases). Germline assignment: CDR1 MNHNY and CDR2 SVGAGI (reference sequence). V shed 2 bases and J shed 10 bases, with 9 bases lying between them. The CDR3 is 13 amino acids. CDR3 sequence: CASSYGGRSPLHF. The CDR3 DNA reads as TGTGCCAGCAGTTACGGGGGGAGATCACCCCTCCACTTT.

This clone appeared a single time. This CDR3 is CASSHRGYNEQFF. CDR3 in DNA: TGTGCCAGCAGCCACCGGGGCTACAATGAGCAGTTCTTC. The rearrangement uses TRBV3-1 (or the pseudogene TRBV3-2) and TRBJ2-1; perhaps TRBD2 as D (5 bases). This CDR3 contains 13 residues. V gave up 3 bases and J gave up 3 bases, with 6 bases separating them. Germline V CDR1 and CDR2: LGHDT, YNNKEL (reference sequence).

The chain uses TRBV5-4 and TRBJ2-3; 8 bases map to TRBD2. The V and J ends lost 4 bases and 3 bases, in that order; junction bases with no gene match: 10. The CDR3 is 16 residues long. Germline V gene data show CDR1 as SGHNT and CDR2 as YYREEE (reference sequence). The CDR3 coding sequence is TGTGCCAGCAGCCCCGGAGACGGGGGGGCAACAGATACGCAGTATTTT. As protein: CASSPGDGGATDTQYF.

The chain links TRBV7-9 to TRBJ2-2; 9 positions agree with TRBD1. The CDR3 covers 17 residues. Germline lookup yields CDR1 SEHNR and CDR2 FQNEAQ (reference sequence). V gave up 0 bases and J gave up 7 bases; unmatched junction bases: 9. The CDR3 nucleotides read TGTGCCAGCAGCTTAGCTCGTTTGGGACAGGGAAACGGGGAGCTGTTTTTT. Amino acid sequence: CASSLARLGQGNGELFF.

The V gene is TRBV11-2, the J gene TRBJ1-1, with 8 bases aligning to TRBD1. The CDR3 totals 14 residues. Losses at the gene ends were 5 bases for V and 4 bases for J; bases not matched to a gene: 6. Germline V gives CDR1 SGHAT, CDR2 FQNNGV. The CDR3 DNA follows: TGTGCCAGCAGCCCGCGGACAGGGAGCACTGAAGCTTTCTTT. This translates into CASSPRTGSTEAFF.

This chain joins TRBV11-2 and TRBJ1-1; weak D call: TRBD1 (6 bases). V was pared by 4 bases and J by 2 bases, with 11 bases between. CDR3 length equals 14 residues. Germline CDR1 SGHAT, CDR2 FQNNGV. The CDR3 bases are TGTGCCAGCAGCTCGGACAGTCGCAACACTGAAGCTTTCTTT. This gives the protein CASSSDSRNTEAFF.

This chain uses TRBV4-1 with TRBJ2-7; maybe TRBD2 (6 bases). The germline V gene encodes CDR1 MGHRA and CDR2 YSYEKL. This CDR3 contains 16 residues. Trimming shortened V by 0 bases and J by 0 bases, and 12 bases separated the two germline ends. The CDR3 region is CASSQDWPGVSYEQYF. The CDR3 bases are TGCGCCAGCAGCCAAGATTGGCCGGGGGTCTCCTACGAGCAGTACTTC.

Ten or more counts support this clone. The chain couples TRBV28 to TRBJ1-2; D gene unclear. The CDR3 spans 12 residues. Looked up from germline, CDR1 is MDHEN and CDR2 is SYDVKM. V was pared by 6 bases and J by 6 bases, with 11 bases between. DNA of the CDR3: TGTGCCAGCAGCCTTATGGGCCATGGCTACACCTTC. It encodes CASSLMGHGYTF.

This chain uses TRBV5-1 with TRBJ2-5; 9 nucleotides match TRBD2. There are 15 residues in the CDR3. Per the germline V gene, CDR1 is SGHRS and CDR2 is YFSETQ. The trim removed 6 bases at V and 2 bases at J, leaving 8 bases unmatched. Here the CDR3 reads CASTRTTSGQETQYF. The CDR3, as DNA: TGCGCCAGCACCCGGACGACTAGCGGACAAGAGACCCAGTACTTC.

This rearrangement joins TRBV20-1 to TRBJ2-3, with 10 bases matching TRBD1. This CDR3 spans 15 amino acids. Germline CDR1 and CDR2: DFQATT and SNEGSKA (reference sequence). The junction had 12 bases not matched to a gene; V was cut back by 6 bases and J by 6 bases. The CDR3 is CSASQRTGGPDTQYF. The CDR3 region has the DNA TGCAGTGCAAGTCAAAGGACAGGGGGGCCGGATACGCAGTATTTT.

This chain connects TRBV5-1 to TRBJ1-1; unclear D gene. The germline V gene has CDR1 SGHRS and CDR2 YFSETQ. Trimming stripped 4 bases from V and 4 bases from J, with 11 bases between. CDR3 length: 13 amino acids. The CDR3 sequence is CASSNKPGTEAFF. The CDR3 nucleotides are TGCGCCAGCAGCAATAAGCCAGGCACTGAAGCTTTCTTT.

The rearrangement joins TRBV2 to TRBJ2-1; 7 bases are a match to TRBD2. The ends lost 8 bases at V and 4 bases at J; junction bases unmatched: 2. Germline V gives CDR1 SNHLY, CDR2 FYNNEI. The length of the CDR3 is 12 residues. The CDR3 region is CASGGEYNEQFF. As DNA, the CDR3 is TGTGCCAGCGGGGGGGAATACAATGAGCAGTTCTTC.

The chain employs TRBV4-1 and TRBJ2-7, with a tentative D call TRBD1 (5 bases). The germline gives CDR1 MGHRA, CDR2 YSYEKL. V was clipped by 0 bases and J by 1 base, with 16 bases between them. This CDR3 region has 17 residues. The CDR3 DNA reads TGCGCCAGCAGCCAAGATGAAAAAGCAGGGTCTTCCTACGAGCAGTACTTC. Protein: CASSQDEKAGSSYEQYF.

This chain links TRBV7-3 with TRBJ2-5; D is possibly TRBD2 (6 bases). Germline V gene sequence: CDR1 SGHTA, CDR2 FQGTGA. V lost 1 base and J 5 bases, leaving 14 bases between the germline ends. This CDR3 has 15 amino acids. The CDR3, as DNA: TGTGCCAGCAGCTTAAGACGGGGGTCGGTGGAGACCCAGTACTTC. Its protein product is CASSLRRGSVETQYF.

CDR3 loop: CASSETGNYGYTF. The CDR3 coding sequence is TGTGCCAGTAGTGAGACAGGGAACTATGGCTACACCTTC. The chain is built from TRBV19 and TRBJ1-2; 7 nucleotides agree with TRBD1. The CDR3 spans 13 residues. The ends lost 5 bases at V and 2 bases at J; junction bases unmatched: 2. Germline CDR1 is LNHDA and CDR2 is SQIVND (reference sequence). The whole variable domain, filled in from reference TRBV19 and TRBJ1-2, reads DGGITQSPKYLFRKEGQNVTLSCEQNLNHDAMYWYRQDPGQGLRLIYYSQIVNDFQKGDIAEGYSVSREKKESFPLTVTSAQKNPTAFYLCASSETGNYGYTFGSGTRLTVV.

The J gene is TRBJ1-1, the V gene TRBV10-3; D may be TRBD1 (6 bases). The V end was cut by 6 bases, the J end by 1 base, with 15 bases between. The CDR3 extends over 15 amino acids. Germline CDR1 and CDR2: ENHRY and SYGVKD. CDR3 sequence: CAIRHRDTRNTEAFF. CDR3 sequence (DNA): TGTGCCATCAGACACAGGGACACCCGGAACACTGAAGCTTTCTTT.

J is TRBJ2-1 and V is TRBV19; 7 bases map to TRBD1. Germline CDR1 LNHDA, CDR2 SQIVND (reference sequence). The CDR3 sequence is 14 residues long. With 4 bases clipped from V and 8 bases from J, the junction kept 8 bases outside the gene matches. In nucleotides, the CDR3 is TGTGCCAGTAGTACTACAGGGGCCATGGATGAGCAGTTCTTC. Its protein product is CASSTTGAMDEQFF.

This clone was observed once. The chain uses TRBV30 and TRBJ2-2, with D perhaps matching TRBD1 (5 bases). Germline loops: CDR1 GTSNPN, CDR2 SVGIG (reference sequence). The CDR3 covers 13 residues. V was shortened by 4 bases and J by 5 bases, with 11 bases between the two germline ends. In DNA, the CDR3 is TGTGCCTGGAACGGCAGGGATACCGGGGAGCTGTTTTTT. Protein: CAWNGRDTGELFF.

The chain links TRBV9 to TRBJ1-3; D remains unclear. Per germline, CDR1 SGDLS and CDR2 YYNGEE. The CDR3 consists of 15 residues. V gave up 0 bases and J gave up 0 bases, with 7 bases separating them. As DNA, the CDR3 is TGTGCCAGCAGCGTAGAATTCAGCTCTGGAAACACCATATATTTT. Protein: CASSVEFSSGNTIYF.